This entry lists 13 T cell receptor beta chains sequenced from one sample in a study of response to subunit inactivated influenza vaccine. Using its own MiXCR run on the RT-PCR reads, TCRdb lists one record per CDR3 protein. The sample consists of over 800,000 distinct CDR3 sequences, 21% of them appearing once. The sample consisted of PBMCs from blood, taken roughly 5 days after vaccination. These receptors were obtained from a man aged 50 to 59 who received an inactivated influenza vaccine.

V and J are TRBV12-3 or TRBV12-4 and TRBJ2-1, with TRBD1 identical over 7 bases. The V gene end was trimmed by 5 bases and the J gene end by 0 bases; junction bases not matched to a gene: 7. This CDR3 contains 16 residues. CDR3 region: CASSPMTGSSYNEQFF. The CDR3 DNA sequence: TGTGCCAGCAGTCCCATGACAGGGAGCTCCTACAATGAGCAGTTCTTC.

CDR3 region: CASSQDRRAAYQETQYF. The CDR3 bases are TGTGCCAGCAGCCAAGATAGAAGGGCGGCGTACCAAGAGACCCAGTACTTC. This chain connects TRBV3-1 to TRBJ2-5; no firm D call. Trimming left V 0 bases short and J 0 bases short, with 14 bases between. The CDR3 extends over 17 amino acids. The V gene's germline CDR1 is LGHDT and CDR2 YNNKEL (reference sequence).

This clonotype was recorded a few times. This rearrangement joins TRBV12-3 or TRBV12-4 to TRBJ1-5, with 9 bases lining up with TRBD1. Germline trimming cut 6 bases from V and 4 bases from J; bases unmatched to any gene: 4. The CDR3 spans 14 residues. The CDR3 DNA follows: TGTGCCAGCAGGGAGGACAGGGGTAATCAGCCCCAGCATTTT. Its translation is CASREDRGNQPQHF.

This clonotype was counted a few times. The J gene is TRBJ2-7, the V gene TRBV12-3 or TRBV12-4, with 7 bases fitting TRBD1. The V gene end was trimmed by 2 bases and the J gene end by 4 bases; junction bases not matched to a gene: 5. This CDR3 is built from 14 residues. The CDR3 DNA reads TGTGCCAGCAGTTTAAGCGGCAGGGGGTACGAGCAGTACTTC. The encoded protein is CASSLSGRGYEQYF.

The rearrangement links TRBV2 to TRBJ2-3; D possibly corresponds to TRBD2 (6 bases). Trimming shortened V by 8 bases and J by 7 bases, and 10 bases separated the two germline ends. Germline CDR1 is SNHLY and CDR2 is FYNNEI. The CDR3 contains 11 residues. CDR3: CASRDSHTQYF. CDR3 nucleotide sequence: TGTGCCAGCCGGGACTCCCATACGCAGTATTTT.

The chain is built from TRBV12-3 or TRBV12-4 and TRBJ2-5; D is uncertain. Between the trimmed V and J ends, which lost 2 bases and 1 base, there was a span of 5 bases. This CDR3 is built from 13 residues. The CDR3 is CASSLIPQETQYF. For the CDR3, the DNA is TGTGCCAGCAGTTTAATACCCCAAGAGACCCAGTACTTC.

In its sample, this clonotype was seen a few times. The V gene is TRBV4-2, the J gene TRBJ2-5, with D hard to call. Trimming pared 5 bases from V and 3 bases from J, leaving 13 bases between. Germline V gene data show CDR1 as LGHNA and CDR2 as YNFKEQ. The CDR3 has 14 residues. The CDR3 region has the DNA TGTGCCAGCAGCAAGTCCTCCGGAGAAGAGACCCAGTACTTC. It translates to CASSKSSGEETQYF.

This clonotype was picked up many times. The V and J genes are TRBV20-1 and TRBJ2-5; 7 nucleotides agree with TRBD2. The germline CDR1 and CDR2 sequences are DFQATT and SNEGSKA (reference sequence). The CDR3 runs 14 residues. Trimming cost V 7 bases and J 4 bases; bases outside gene matches: 12. The CDR3 sequence is CSDRPTGGGETQYF. The CDR3 region has the DNA TGCAGTGACCGCCCGACCGGCGGGGGAGAGACCCAGTACTTC.

The chain links TRBV14 to TRBJ2-5; D might be TRBD2 (6 bases). V was clipped by 3 bases and J by 0 bases, with 11 bases between them. Germline V gene sequence: CDR1 SGHDN, CDR2 FVKESK. The CDR3 is 15 amino acids. The chain's CDR3 is CASSHRDWYQETQYF. The CDR3 nucleotides are TGTGCCAGCAGCCATCGGGACTGGTACCAAGAGACCCAGTACTTC.

The table lists this clonotype with a few counts. V is TRBV7-9 and J is TRBJ2-1; 10 positions agree with TRBD2. The CDR3 has 16 residues. CDR1 and CDR2 (germline): SEHNR, FQNEAQ (reference sequence). V lost 3 bases and J lost 2; bases outside the gene matches: 4. CDR3 DNA sequence: TGTGCCAGCAGCTTTCCGAGCGGGAGGGCCTACAATGAGCAGTTCTTC. Protein product: CASSFPSGRAYNEQFF.

The chain links TRBV12-3 or TRBV12-4 to TRBJ2-1; D is ambiguous. This CDR3 has 14 residues. V was shortened by 3 bases and J by 5 bases, with 11 bases between the two germline ends. As DNA, the CDR3 is TGTGCCAGCAGTTTGTCAGAGATCCACAATGAGCAGTTCTTC. It is translated as CASSLSEIHNEQFF.

The gene calls are TRBV12-3 or TRBV12-4 and TRBJ1-3, with unresolved D. Between the trimmed V and J ends, which lost 3 bases and 3 bases, there was a span of 3 bases. This CDR3 has 12 residues. CDR3 sequence (DNA): TGTGCCAGCAGTTTTGATGGAAACACCATATATTTT. This translates into CASSFDGNTIYF.

V usage is TRBV5-1 and J usage is TRBJ2-7, with 9 nucleotides matching TRBD1. CDR1 and CDR2 (germline): SGHRS, YFSETQ. Trimming cost V 4 bases and J 1 base; bases outside gene matches: 6. This CDR3 comprises 15 residues. For the CDR3, the DNA is TGCGCCAGCAGCATACTCGGGACAGGGTCCTACGAGCAGTACTTC. Residues: CASSILGTGSYEQYF.